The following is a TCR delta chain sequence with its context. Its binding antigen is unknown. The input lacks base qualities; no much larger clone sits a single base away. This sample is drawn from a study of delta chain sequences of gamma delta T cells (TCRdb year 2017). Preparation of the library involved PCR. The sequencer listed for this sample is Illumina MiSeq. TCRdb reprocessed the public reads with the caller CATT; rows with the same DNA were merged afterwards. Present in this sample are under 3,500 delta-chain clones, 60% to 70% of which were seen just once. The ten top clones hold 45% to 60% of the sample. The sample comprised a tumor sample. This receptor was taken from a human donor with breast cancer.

The DNA sequence is TGTGCCACCGTTTCAACGGAGGCGGGTCAATTAGACACCGATAAACTCATCTTT. The resulting protein is CATVSTEAGQLDTDKLIF. This receptor chain uses TRDV2 and TRDJ1; the D gene lacks a confident call. The germline V gene encodes CDR1 GEAIGNYY and CDR2 EKD. The CDR3 spans 18 residues, from the cysteine through the phenylalanine. The entry retains the CDR3 DNA only, 54 bases that are in frame from base 1. V is cut by 9 bases and J by 0 bases, and the space between the germline ends is 28 bases.